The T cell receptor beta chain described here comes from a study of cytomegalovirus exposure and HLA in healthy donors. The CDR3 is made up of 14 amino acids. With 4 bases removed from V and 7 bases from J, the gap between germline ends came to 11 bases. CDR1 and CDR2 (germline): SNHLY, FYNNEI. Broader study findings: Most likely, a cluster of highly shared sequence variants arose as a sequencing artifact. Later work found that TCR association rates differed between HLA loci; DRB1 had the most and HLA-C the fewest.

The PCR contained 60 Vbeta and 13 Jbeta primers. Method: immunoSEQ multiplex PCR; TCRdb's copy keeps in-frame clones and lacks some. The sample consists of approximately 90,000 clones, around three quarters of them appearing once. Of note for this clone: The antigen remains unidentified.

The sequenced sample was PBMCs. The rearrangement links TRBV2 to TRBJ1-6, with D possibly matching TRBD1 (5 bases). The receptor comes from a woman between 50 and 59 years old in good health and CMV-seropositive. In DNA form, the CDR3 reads TGTGCCAGCAGTGTAAGGGCAGGGAATTCACCCCTCCACTTT. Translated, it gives CASSVRAGNSPLHF.